These T cell receptor beta chains were read from a single sample in a study of metastatic and nonmetastatic thyroid tumors. MiXCR re-clonotyped the PCR reads for TCRdb. Of 20,000 to 30,000 clones in the sample, about 15% were seen once. The source material was blood. The receptors stem from a female donor with papillary thyroid cancer or a benign thyroid nodule (not recorded which). Some clones in this sample may be carry-over from other donors' samples. Both conserved end residues are part of each CDR3. The D gene is left open where the match is weak. The listing skips clone size in some rows; elsewhere it reads once, few, many or a size class.

TRBV7-6,TRBJ2-1,15,many,TRBD2,CASSLLAGGPNEQFF,TGTGCCAGCAGTTTACTAGCGGGAGGGCCTAATGAGCAGTTCTTC
TRBV7-9,TRBJ2-5,14,many,.,CASSLVAVEETQYF,TGTGCCAGCAGCTTAGTTGCGGTTGAGGAGACCCAGTACTTC
TRBV11-2,TRBJ2-3,17,many,TRBD2,CASSLDRASGRSDTQYF,TGTGCCAGCAGCTTAGATCGGGCTAGCGGGAGGTCAGATACGCAGTATTTT
TRBV4-1,TRBJ2-7,16,.,TRBD2,CASSQRGLAVSYEQYF,TGCGCCAGCAGCCAGAGGGGACTAGCGGTCTCCTACGAGCAGTACTTC
TRBV19,TRBJ1-1,13,many,.,CASRWGVNTEAFF,TGTGCCAGTAGATGGGGGGTGAACACTGAAGCTTTCTTT
TRBV20-1,TRBJ2-7,14,.,TRBD2,CSARGTSASYEQYF,TGCAGTGCTAGAGGGACTAGCGCCTCCTACGAGCAGTACTTC
TRBV6-2/TRBV6-3,TRBJ1-5,15,many,.,CASSRDGYSNQPQHF,TGTGCCAGCAGTCGGGACGGTTATAGCAATCAGCCCCAGCATTTT
TRBV6-1,TRBJ2-2,16,many,TRBD2,CASTRLAGANTGELFF,TGTGCCAGCACTAGGCTAGCGGGAGCCAACACCGGGGAGCTGTTTTTT
TRBV3-1,TRBJ2-5,13,many,.,CASQPGLEETQYF,TGTGCCAGCCAACCAGGTTTGGAAGAGACCCAGTACTTC
TRBV4-3,TRBJ1-6,16,medium-sized,TRBD1,CASSQATGTGGSPLHF,TGCGCCAGCAGCCAAGCAACCGGGACAGGGGGATCACCCCTCCACTTT
TRBV9,TRBJ2-1,17,many,.,CASSLQRGKGSYNEQFF,TGTGCCAGCAGCCTCCAGAGGGGCAAAGGCTCCTACAATGAGCAGTTCTTC
TRBV6-1,TRBJ1-6,13,medium-sized,.,CASSEWGGSPLHF,TGTGCCAGCAGTGAATGGGGGGGTTCACCCCTCCACTTT
TRBV2,TRBJ1-6,15,many,TRBD1,CASSAETGNNSPLHF,TGTGCCAGCAGTGCTGAGACAGGGAATAATTCACCCCTCCACTTT
TRBV24-1,TRBJ2-2,15,many,.,CATSAPRGNTGELFF,TGTGCCACCAGTGCCCCGAGGGGTAACACCGGGGAGCTGTTTTTT
TRBV12-3/TRBV12-4,TRBJ1-5,16,.,TRBD1,CASSPEGQFIGQPQHF,TGTGCCAGCAGTCCGGAGGGACAGTTTATTGGACAGCCCCAGCATTTT
TRBV12-5,TRBJ1-2,12,many,.,CASGLAGYGYTF,TGTGCTAGTGGGTTGGCGGGCTATGGCTACACCTTC
TRBV5-6,TRBJ2-1,13,many,.,CASSLEFASEQFF,TGTGCCAGCAGCTTGGAGTTTGCATCTGAGCAGTTCTTC
TRBV10-2,TRBJ1-6,16,many,.,CASSRTPVDGNSPLHF,TGCGCCAGCAGTCGAACACCCGTAGATGGTAATTCACCCCTCCACTTT